These T cell receptor beta chains were read from a single sample in a study of T cells after yellow fever vaccination. TCRdb reprocessed the 5' RACE reads via MiXCR and lists one record per CDR3 protein. Of hundreds of thousands of distinct CDR3 sequences listed, approximately 3.8% are singletons. The material sequenced was PBMCs, taken on the day of the yellow fever booster vaccination. The receptors here all came from a man younger than 30 who received the YFV17D yellow fever vaccine. Each CDR3 is given with its conserved first and last residue. A D gene is named only where the DNA matches it firmly. Clone size, where shown, is once, few, many, or a class for clones that have expanded.

V gene: TRBV7-2
clone size: NA
D gene: NA
J gene: TRBJ2-3
CDR3 protein: CASSSLGGPVPADTQYF
CDR3 DNA: TGTGCCAGCAGCTCACTGGGGGGCCCAGTCCCGGCAGATACGCAGTATTTT

V gene: TRBV9
clone size: NA
D gene: TRBD1
J gene: TRBJ1-2
CDR3 protein: CASTPTGGNGYTF
CDR3 DNA: TGTGCCAGCACCCCGACAGGGGGCAATGGCTACACCTTC

V gene: TRBV27
clone size: many
D gene: NA
J gene: TRBJ2-2
CDR3 protein: CASMGPGELFF
CDR3 DNA: TGTGCCAGCATGGGGCCCGGGGAGCTGTTTTTT

V gene: TRBV20-1
clone size: many
D gene: TRBD2
J gene: TRBJ2-1
CDR3 protein: CSAPPPGLGVGGFF
CDR3 DNA: TGCAGTGCTCCTCCACCGGGACTAGGGGTGGGAGGGTTCTTC

V gene: TRBV7-2
clone size: many
D gene: NA
J gene: TRBJ2-3
CDR3 protein: CASSFIGRGAFDTQYF
CDR3 DNA: TGTGCCAGCAGCTTCATCGGTCGGGGGGCCTTCGATACGCAGTATTTT

V gene: TRBV13
clone size: few
D gene: TRBD1
J gene: TRBJ1-6
CDR3 protein: CASSWDREDGSPLHF
CDR3 DNA: TGTGCCAGCAGCTGGGACAGGGAAGACGGTTCACCCCTCCACTTT

V gene: TRBV15
clone size: many
D gene: NA
J gene: TRBJ2-1
CDR3 protein: CATSTSTSRLSHNEQFF
CDR3 DNA: TGTGCCACCAGCACCTCGACTTCTAGATTAAGCCACAATGAGCAGTTCTTC

V gene: TRBV27
clone size: many
D gene: TRBD1
J gene: TRBJ2-7
CDR3 protein: CASSYGQGAYEQYF
CDR3 DNA: TGTGCCAGCAGTTATGGACAGGGGGCCTACGAGCAGTACTTC

V gene: TRBV12-3/TRBV12-4
clone size: NA
D gene: NA
J gene: TRBJ2-3
CDR3 protein: CASSFWTASTDTQYF
CDR3 DNA: TGTGCCAGCAGTTTCTGGACAGCTAGCACAGATACGCAGTATTTT

V gene: TRBV18
clone size: NA
D gene: NA
J gene: TRBJ1-6
CDR3 protein: CASSPGESSYNSPLHF
CDR3 DNA: TGTGCCAGCTCACCAGGAGAAAGCTCCTATAATTCACCCCTCCACTTT

V gene: TRBV5-1
clone size: many
D gene: TRBD1
J gene: TRBJ1-6
CDR3 protein: CASSSDLTGLHF
CDR3 DNA: TGCGCCAGCAGCTCAGATCTGACAGGGCTCCACTTT

V gene: TRBV29-1
clone size: many
D gene: TRBD1
J gene: TRBJ2-7
CDR3 protein: CSVRDGQGYEQYF
CDR3 DNA: TGCAGCGTACGAGACGGACAGGGTTACGAGCAGTACTTC

V gene: TRBV18
clone size: NA
D gene: NA
J gene: TRBJ1-5
CDR3 protein: CASSPPGISNQPQHF
CDR3 DNA: TGTGCCAGCTCACCTCCAGGGATTAGCAATCAGCCCCAGCATTTT

V gene: TRBV6-6
clone size: NA
D gene: NA
J gene: TRBJ1-2
CDR3 protein: CASSFLPRADYGYTF
CDR3 DNA: TGTGCCAGCAGTTTTCTCCCCAGGGCGGACTATGGCTACACCTTC

V gene: TRBV6-5
clone size: few
D gene: NA
J gene: TRBJ1-1
CDR3 protein: CASRLGTEAFF
CDR3 DNA: TGTGCCAGCAGGCTGGGGACTGAAGCTTTCTTT

V gene: TRBV5-4
clone size: few
D gene: NA
J gene: TRBJ2-2
CDR3 protein: CASSLEPNGANTGELFF
CDR3 DNA: TGTGCCAGCAGCTTGGAACCTAACGGCGCGAACACCGGGGAGCTGTTTTTT

V gene: TRBV3-1
clone size: NA
D gene: TRBD1
J gene: TRBJ2-3
CDR3 protein: CASSQVDRGPPQYF
CDR3 DNA: TGTGCCAGCAGCCAAGTCGACAGGGGGCCTCCGCAGTATTTT

V gene: TRBV20-1
clone size: few
D gene: NA
J gene: TRBJ1-1
CDR3 protein: CSARTDPNTEAFF
CDR3 DNA: TGCAGTGCCCGGACAGACCCGAACACTGAAGCTTTCTTT

V gene: TRBV6-2/TRBV6-3
clone size: many
D gene: NA
J gene: TRBJ2-2
CDR3 protein: CASTYTGELFF
CDR3 DNA: TGTGCCAGCACCTACACCGGGGAGCTGTTTTTT

V gene: TRBV24-1
clone size: many
D gene: NA
J gene: TRBJ2-5
CDR3 protein: CATSDKLTSQETQYF
CDR3 DNA: TGTGCCACCAGCGACAAGCTTACAAGCCAAGAGACCCAGTACTTC

V gene: TRBV28
clone size: many
D gene: NA
J gene: TRBJ1-1
CDR3 protein: CASSLSGRAAFF
CDR3 DNA: TGTGCCAGCAGTTTATCGGGCAGGGCAGCTTTCTTT

V gene: TRBV7-2
clone size: many
D gene: NA
J gene: TRBJ2-7
CDR3 protein: CASSLGTGFYEQYF
CDR3 DNA: TGTGCCAGCAGCTTAGGGACTGGTTTCTACGAGCAGTACTTC

V gene: TRBV19
clone size: few
D gene: NA
J gene: TRBJ2-7
CDR3 protein: CASTQNSAAHEQYF
CDR3 DNA: TGTGCCAGTACCCAAAATTCGGCAGCCCACGAGCAGTACTTC